This TCR beta chain was recovered during a study of shared clonotypes between healthy human individuals. The protocol was immunoSEQ multiplex PCR, while the TCRdb copy is restricted to in-frame clones and leaves out a portion. In the table there are some 2.3 million clones, 85% to 95% of which are singletons. Per germline, CDR1 SGDLS and CDR2 YYNGEE. The CDR3 has 17 residues. Trimming took 0 bases from V and 1 from J, leaving 16 bases between them. Sequencing used naive CD4+ T cells from PBMCs. This sample's subset: CD45RA+ positively selected. This TCR was recovered from a man aged 18 to 29 in good health. Some clones in this sample may be carry-over from other donors' samples. The gene calls are TRBV9 and TRBJ1-1; unclear D gene. DNA for the CDR3: TGTGCCAGCAGCGTAGGCTTGGTAGGCACACGGAACACTGAAGCTTTCTTT. Translated: CASSVGLVGTRNTEAFF.